The 32 T cell receptor beta chains below come from one sample, sequenced in a study of identical twins. TCRdb analysed the 5' RACE reads with MiXCR anew, one entry per CDR3 protein. This sample has a few hundred thousand distinct CDR3 sequences, with more than 9% found just once. The data also belong to a second study, concerning yellow fever vaccine responses in identical twins.

Sequenced sample: PBMCs. These receptors were obtained from a young woman in good health.

The table lists this clonotype with many counts. The chain links TRBV12-3 or TRBV12-4 to TRBJ2-1; TRBD2 matches at 9 bases. Trimming cost V 1 base and J 13 bases; bases outside gene matches: 2. CDR3 size: 12 residues. The CDR3 here is CASSLGLAGQFF. The CDR3 DNA sequence: TGTGCCAGCAGTTTAGGGCTAGCGGGACAGTTCTTC.

Comments on this clonotype: A read error may explain this, as a much larger clone is one base away. The gene calls are TRBV6-1 and TRBJ2-1; 9 bases line up with TRBD1. This CDR3 region has 15 residues. From germline, CDR1 is MNHNS and CDR2 SASEGT. The DNA for the CDR3 is TGTGCCAGCAGGGGACAGGGCGTCTCCTACAATGTGCAGTTCTTC. It specifies CASRGQGVSYNVQFF.

This clonotype was seen ten or more times. The chain joins TRBV10-3 to TRBJ2-3; 10 bases align to TRBD2. This CDR3 has 17 amino acids. J was trimmed by 2 bases and V by 2 bases; bases with no gene match: 7. Germline CDR1 and CDR2: ENHRY and SYGVKD. The CDR3 protein is CAISEVWTSGNTDTQYF. CDR3 nucleotides: TGTGCCATCAGTGAGGTATGGACTAGCGGAAACACAGATACGCAGTATTTT.

This clonotype was detected many times. The rearrangement uses TRBV7-2 and TRBJ2-3; D tentatively reads TRBD1 or TRBD2 (5 bases each). Germline V gene lookup returns CDR1 SGHTA and CDR2 FQGNSA. V lost 3 bases and J 2 bases, leaving 15 bases between the germline ends. This CDR3 has 16 amino acids. The CDR3, as DNA: TGTGCCAGCAGCTTCGTTCGTCGGGGCACCACAGATACGCAGTATTTT. Translation: CASSFVRRGTTDTQYF.

The V call is TRBV6-4, the J call TRBJ2-1; TRBD2 matches at 12 bases. The V and J ends lost 2 bases and 7 bases, in that order; junction bases with no gene match: 3. The CDR3 has 15 residues. The germline V gene has CDR1 MRHNA and CDR2 SNTAGT. CDR3 nucleotide sequence: TGTGCCAGCAGTGACATAGGACTAGCGGGAAATGAGCAGTTCTTC. Residues: CASSDIGLAGNEQFF.

This clonotype appeared a few times. This rearrangement joins TRBV20-1 to TRBJ2-5; D is possibly TRBD2 (5 bases). Trimming took off 6 bases at V and 1 base at J, with 15 bases between the two ends. Germline CDR1 DFQATT, CDR2 SNEGSKA (reference sequence). CDR3 length: 14 amino acids. Here the CDR3 DNA reads TGCAGTGCCTTCTTGACTAACCCCCAAGAGACCCAGTACTTC. This translates into CSAFLTNPQETQYF.

J is TRBJ2-4 and V is TRBV7-9; 7 bases are a match to TRBD1. The junction had 5 bases not matched to a gene; V was cut back by 4 bases and J by 5 bases. This CDR3 has 14 residues. Germline V gives CDR1 SEHNR, CDR2 FQNEAQ (reference sequence). CDR3 bases: TGTGCCAGCAGCTCATGGGACAGACAAAACATTCAGTACTTC. This codes for CASSSWDRQNIQYF. Full variable domain (missing parts from reference TRBV7-9 and TRBJ2-4): DTGVSQNPRHKITKRGQNVTFRCDPISEHNRLYWYRQTLGQGPEFLTYFQNEAQLEKSRLLSDRFSAERPKGSFSTLEIQRTEQGDSAMYLCASSSWDRQNIQYFGAGTRLSVL.

This clonotype was counted at least ten times. The rearrangement uses TRBV6-5 and TRBJ2-1; D is uncertain. Between the trimmed V and J ends, which lost 2 bases and 5 bases, there was a span of 10 bases. Germline V gene sequence: CDR1 MNHEY, CDR2 SVGAGI. The CDR3 runs to 14 residues. The CDR3 DNA reads as TGTGCCAGCAGTTACGAACCAGCAAACAATGAGCAGTTCTTC. Its translation: CASSYEPANNEQFF.

In its sample, this clonotype was seen a few times. This CDR3 reads CASSPPTSENEQFF. DNA of the CDR3: TGTGCCAGCTCACCTCCGACTAGCGAGAATGAGCAGTTCTTC. V gene TRBV18 combines with J gene TRBJ2-1; 8 bases line up with TRBD2. With V trimmed by 3 bases and J by 7 bases, 5 bases remained unmatched. Germline loops: CDR1 KGHSH, CDR2 LQKENI. The CDR3 contains 14 residues.

The rearrangement joins TRBV2 to TRBJ2-3; 9 bases line up with TRBD2. CDR3 length: 16 amino acids. The ends lost 8 bases at V and 2 bases at J; junction bases unmatched: 11. CDR1 is SNHLY and CDR2 is FYNNEI in the germline V gene. CDR3 nucleotide sequence: TGTGCCAGCCTGAAGGGCGGGGGGGCTGACACAGATACGCAGTATTTT. Encoded protein: CASLKGGGADTDTQYF.

The V and J genes are TRBV4-2 and TRBJ2-1; tentative D call: TRBD2 (6 bases). CDR1 LGHNA and CDR2 YNFKEQ come from the germline V gene. This CDR3 spans 14 amino acids. Trimming took off 8 bases at V and 2 bases at J, with 13 bases between the two ends. CDR3 coding DNA: TGTGCCAGCGAACCGGGACTCGCCTACAATGAGCAGTTCTTC. It translates to CASEPGLAYNEQFF.

V is TRBV5-5 and J is TRBJ2-5, with D tentatively TRBD2 (7 bases). CDR3 length: 17 residues. Trimming removed 0 bases at V and 5 bases at J, with 20 bases between. Per germline, CDR1 SGHKS and CDR2 YYEKEE (reference sequence). The CDR3: CASSLAVRGGLQETQYF. The DNA for the CDR3 is TGTGCCAGCAGCTTGGCCGTAAGGGGGGGGCTCCAGGAGACCCAGTACTTC. Full variable domain (missing parts from reference TRBV5-5 and TRBJ2-5): DAGVTQSPTHLIKTRGQQVTLRCSPISGHKSVSWYQQVLGQGPQFIFQYYEKEERGRGNFPDRFSARQFPNYSSELNVNALLLGDSALYLCASSLAVRGGLQETQYFGPGTRLLVL.

This clonotype was picked up many times. The V call is TRBV5-1, the J call TRBJ2-1; D remains ambiguous. The germline V gene encodes CDR1 SGHRS and CDR2 YFSETQ. Trimming removed 5 bases at V and 2 bases at J, with 14 bases between. CDR3 length: 15 residues. The DNA for the CDR3 is TGCGCCAGCAGGGAAGTTATGGGTGCCTACAATGAGCAGTTCTTC. It is translated as CASREVMGAYNEQFF.

This clonotype showed up many times. The junction shows a germline mismatch at one end, possibly a read error. This chain links TRBV5-1 with TRBJ2-3; TRBD1 is a possible D gene (5 bases). Looked up from germline, CDR1 is SGHRS and CDR2 is YFSETQ. CDR3 length: 14 residues. The CDR3 sequence is CASSLDRSTDTQYF. For the CDR3, the DNA is TGTGCCAGCAGTTTAGACAGAAGCACAGATACGCAGTATTTT.

Regarding this clonotype: A read error may be the cause here, since a much bigger clone is one base away. The chain is built from TRBV4-3 and TRBJ2-3, with D possibly TRBD2 on 6 matching bases. This CDR3 has 17 residues. CDR1 and CDR2 (germline): LGHNA, YSLEER. The CDR3, as DNA: TGCGCCGGCAGCCAAGTTAACGGTCCGGGAGAATGGAATACGCAGTATTTT. Translation: CAGSQVNGPGEWNTQYF.

The chain joins TRBV15 to TRBJ2-1; D perhaps matches TRBD2 (6 bases). Deletions cut 1 base from V and 4 bases from J, with 17 bases between. This CDR3 is built from 17 residues. In germline, CDR1 is LNHNV, CDR2 YYDKDF (reference sequence). CDR3 region: CATSRVGQRVKYNEQFF. The CDR3 DNA sequence: TGTGCCACCAGCAGAGTTGGGCAGCGGGTGAAATACAATGAGCAGTTCTTC.

Regarding this clonotype: Given a much more abundant clone one base away, this may be a read error. The chain is built from TRBV2 and TRBJ2-3, with 12 bases matching TRBD2. The germline CDR1 and CDR2 sequences are SNHLY and FYNNEI. This CDR3 region has 18 residues. CDR3 nucleotide sequence: TGTACCATCTGGGGGACTAGCGGGTTTCGTCCTAGCACAGATACGCAGTATTTT. Its translation: CTIWGTSGFRPSTDTQYF.

V and J are TRBV28 and TRBJ1-4; 7 positions match TRBD1. Germline V lookup: CDR1 MDHEN, CDR2 SYDVKM. The CDR3 is made up of 16 amino acids. V gave up 3 bases and J gave up 4 bases; unmatched junction bases: 8. The CDR3 DNA reads TGTGCCAGCAGTTTCGCGGACAGGACGGGTAATGAAAAACTGTTTTTT. Translating it yields CASSFADRTGNEKLFF.

This clonotype was picked up a small number of times. The rearrangement joins TRBV5-1 to TRBJ2-7, with 9 bases fitting TRBD1. CDR1 and CDR2 from the germline V gene are SGHRS and YFSETQ. V shed 2 bases and J 6 bases; nucleotides not matched to a gene: 9. The CDR3 runs 15 residues. The CDR3 DNA is TGCGCCAGCAGCTTAGGTAGGACAGGGGTCCGCGAGCAGTACTTC. Its protein is CASSLGRTGVREQYF.

This clonotype was counted ten times or more. The chain has TRBV29-1 and TRBJ2-1; 7 bases map to TRBD1. J gave up 4 bases and V 5 bases, and 5 bases lay outside the gene matches. CDR1 SQVTM and CDR2 ANQGSEA come from the germline V gene. The CDR3 covers 13 residues. The CDR3: CSVREGQYNEQFF. Here the CDR3 DNA reads TGCAGCGTTCGCGAGGGACAGTACAATGAGCAGTTCTTC.

The gene calls are TRBV7-8 and TRBJ1-1, with D unclear. This CDR3 has 15 amino acids. V was cut by 1 base and J by 1 base, with 10 bases left in between. Germline lookup yields CDR1 SGHVS and CDR2 FQNEAQ. CDR3 sequence reads: CASSLGRQRNTEAFF. The CDR3 coding sequence is TGTGCCAGCAGCTTAGGGAGACAAAGGAACACTGAAGCTTTCTTT.

This clonotype was observed many times. The rearrangement links TRBV4-2 to TRBJ2-1; 7 nucleotides line up with TRBD2. The CDR3 sequence is 17 residues long. V dropped 1 base and J dropped 0; count of bases not matched to a gene: 6. In germline, CDR1 is LGHNA, CDR2 YNFKEQ. CDR3: CASSQGLAKYSYNEQFF. DNA of the CDR3: TGTGCCAGCAGCCAAGGACTAGCCAAATACTCCTACAATGAGCAGTTCTTC.

In this sample, this clonotype turned up a few times. The chain employs TRBV14 and TRBJ2-2; D gene uncertain. The CDR3 contains 16 residues. The germline CDR1 and CDR2 sequences are SGHDN and FVKESK. Trimming removed 0 bases from V and 5 bases from J, with 13 bases in between. CDR3: CASSQERLGRTGELFF. CDR3 DNA sequence: TGTGCCAGCAGCCAAGAACGGTTGGGTCGGACCGGGGAGCTGTTTTTT.

V is TRBV6-5 and J is TRBJ2-7; no firm D call. The CDR3 extends over 14 amino acids. Trimming took 2 bases from V and 0 from J, leaving 8 bases between them. Germline V gene data show CDR1 as MNHEY and CDR2 as SVGAGI. The CDR3 DNA is TGTGCCAGCAGTTACAGGGTTGTCTCCTACGAGCAGTACTTC. It translates to CASSYRVVSYEQYF.

The genes are TRBV5-1 and TRBJ2-7; D is tentatively TRBD1 or TRBD2 (5 bases each). The germline V gene encodes CDR1 SGHRS and CDR2 YFSETQ. With 4 bases removed from V and 6 bases from J, the gap between germline ends came to 17 bases. The CDR3 extends over 14 amino acids. The chain's CDR3 is CASSPRDDISEQYF. Here the CDR3 DNA reads TGCGCCAGCAGCCCCCGGGACGATATCTCCGAGCAGTACTTC.

This chain connects TRBV9 to TRBJ2-1; D is unclear. There are 15 residues in the CDR3. Looked up from germline, CDR1 is SGDLS and CDR2 is YYNGEE. V was trimmed by 6 bases and J by 0 bases, leaving 13 bases between them. CDR3 nucleotide sequence: TGTGCCAGCACCCTGATGAGGAGCTCCTACAATGAGCAGTTCTTC. As protein: CASTLMRSSYNEQFF. The full variable domain, in which reference TRBV9 and TRBJ2-1 provide the parts outside the CDR3, is DSGVTQTPKHLITATGQRVTLRCSPRSGDLSVYWYQQSLDQGLQFLIQYYNGEERAKGNILERFSAQQFPDLHSELNLSSLELGDSALYFCASTLMRSSYNEQFFGPGTRLTVL.

The chain is built from TRBV20-1 and TRBJ2-7; 8 positions agree with TRBD1. Trimming removed 0 bases from V and 1 base from J; junction bases left unmatched: 5. This CDR3 comprises 15 residues. Germline values: CDR1 DFQATT, CDR2 SNEGSKA (reference sequence). In nucleotides, the CDR3 is TGCAGTGCTAGAGATTCGGACAGGGATTCCTACGAGCAGTACTTC. This encodes CSARDSDRDSYEQYF.

The rearrangement links TRBV3-1 to TRBJ1-2; D may be TRBD1 (6 bases). Germline V gene sequence: CDR1 LGHDT, CDR2 YNNKEL (reference sequence). This CDR3 is built from 15 residues. The germline V and J ends were trimmed by 3 bases and 6 bases, with 17 bases remaining between them. Written as DNA, the CDR3 is TGTGCCAGCAGCCATGACAGGAGGATTAAGAATGGCTACACCTTC. Translating gives CASSHDRRIKNGYTF.

The chain recombines TRBV4-1 with TRBJ2-1; TRBD1 might be the D (5 bases). The CDR3 runs to 14 residues. V was pared by 1 base and J by 8 bases, with 12 bases between. Germline V gene sequence: CDR1 MGHRA, CDR2 YSYEKL. CDR3 bases: TGCGCCAGCAGCCAAGGGGGCCCTTTTGATGAGCAGTTCTTC. Its translation is CASSQGGPFDEQFF.

This clonotype has a count of ten or more. V usage is TRBV7-2 and J usage is TRBJ2-1; 9 bases are a match to TRBD2. CDR1 is SGHTA, CDR2 FQGNSA, per germline. Unmatched junction bases numbered 11, after V lost 5 bases and J lost 6 bases. This CDR3 contains 16 residues. DNA of the CDR3: TGTGCCAGCAGCACCTATAGCGGGAGAAAAAGCAATGAGCAGTTCTTC. Its protein is CASSTYSGRKSNEQFF.

Many counts were recorded for this clonotype. CDR3 loop: CSASGGGTGSSPLHF. CDR3 in DNA: TGCAGTGCATCAGGTGGGGGGACAGGAAGTTCACCCCTCCACTTT. The chain joins TRBV20-1 to TRBJ1-6; 8 bases are shared with TRBD1. The CDR3 contains 15 residues. After removal of 6 bases from V and 9 bases from J, the junction contained 13 bases not matched to a gene. Germline V lookup: CDR1 DFQATT, CDR2 SNEGSKA (reference sequence).

This clonotype was counted ten times or more. The chain couples TRBV20-1 to TRBJ2-7; 12 bases fit TRBD2. Germline trimming cut 0 bases from V and 3 bases from J; bases unmatched to any gene: 6. The CDR3 has 16 residues. Germline V gene lookup returns CDR1 DFQATT and CDR2 SNEGSKA (reference sequence). The CDR3 nucleotides are TGCAGTGCTAGAGATTCCCGGACTAGCGGGGTCTACGAGCAGTACTTC. Its protein product is CSARDSRTSGVYEQYF.